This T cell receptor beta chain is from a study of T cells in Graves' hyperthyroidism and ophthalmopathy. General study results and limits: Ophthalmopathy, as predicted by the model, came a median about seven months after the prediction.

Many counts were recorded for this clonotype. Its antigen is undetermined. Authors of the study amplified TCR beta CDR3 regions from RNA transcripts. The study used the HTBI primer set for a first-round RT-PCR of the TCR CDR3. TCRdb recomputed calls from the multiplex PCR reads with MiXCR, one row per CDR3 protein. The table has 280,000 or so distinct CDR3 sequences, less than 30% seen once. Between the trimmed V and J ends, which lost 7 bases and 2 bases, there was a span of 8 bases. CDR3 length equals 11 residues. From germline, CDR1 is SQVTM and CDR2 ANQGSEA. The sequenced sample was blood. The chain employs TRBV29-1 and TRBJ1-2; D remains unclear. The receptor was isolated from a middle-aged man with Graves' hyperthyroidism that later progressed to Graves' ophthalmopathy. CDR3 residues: CSASRNYGYTF. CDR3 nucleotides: TGCAGCGCAAGCAGAAACTATGGCTACACCTTC.